The 11 T cell receptor beta chains presented below share a single source sample, sequenced in a study of blood T cell repertoires in COVID-19. TCRdb's table, derived via immunoSEQ multiplex PCR, lists solely in-frame clones and lacks some. The sample yields approximately 89,000 clones, 65% to 85% seen once. Sequenced sample: peripheral blood. The receptors derive from a man aged 65 to 79 with COVID-19, enrolled during active disease.

The table lists this clone with a count of one. The V gene is TRBV10-2, the J gene TRBJ2-7, with D perhaps TRBD1 (5 bases). Between the trimmed V and J ends, which lost 5 bases and 0 bases, there was a span of 11 bases. Germline CDR1 is WSHSY and CDR2 is SAAADI. The CDR3 loop spans 14 amino acids. The CDR3 nucleotides read TGCGCCAGCAGTTCCAGGGAACCCTCCTACGAGCAGTACTTC. Protein: CASSSREPSYEQYF.

This rearrangement joins TRBV19 to TRBJ2-1, with 14 nucleotides matching TRBD2. With 5 bases clipped from V and 9 bases from J, the junction kept 6 bases outside the gene matches. CDR1 LNHDA and CDR2 SQIVND come from the germline V gene (reference sequence). The CDR3 is made up of 15 amino acids. CDR3: CASSPWTSGRFEQFF. In nucleotides, the CDR3 is TGTGCCAGTAGTCCCTGGACTAGCGGGAGGTTTGAGCAGTTCTTC.

The chain uses TRBV3-1 (or the pseudogene TRBV3-2) and TRBJ1-4; TRBD1 is a possible D gene (5 bases). CDR1 LGHDT and CDR2 YNNKEL come from the germline V gene (reference sequence). Trimming shortened V by 10 bases and J by 5 bases, and 14 bases separated the two germline ends. The CDR3 has 13 residues. The CDR3 DNA follows: TGTGCCACCACTGGGCAGGGAAATGAAAAACTGTTTTTT. It codes for CATTGQGNEKLFF.

This clone turned up a few times. The rearrangement links TRBV6-1 to TRBJ2-4, with 7 bases matching TRBD2. Unmatched junction bases numbered 5, after V lost 3 bases and J lost 6 bases. CDR3 size: 14 residues. The V gene's germline CDR1 is MNHNS and CDR2 SASEGT. This chain's CDR3 is CASSEGAGVNIQYF. As DNA, the CDR3 is TGTGCCAGCAGTGAGGGCGCGGGGGTAAACATTCAGTACTTC.

This clone was observed a few times. This chain connects TRBV9 to TRBJ1-1; D is uncertain. V was trimmed by 0 bases and J by 0 bases, leaving 6 bases between them. CDR3 size: 14 residues. Germline lookup yields CDR1 SGDLS and CDR2 YYNGEE. CDR3 residues: CASSVAPLNTEAFF. The CDR3 DNA follows: TGTGCCAGCAGCGTAGCTCCTTTGAACACTGAAGCTTTCTTT.

The V and J genes are TRBV28 and TRBJ2-7; D is unresolved. This CDR3 is built from 12 residues. Deletions cut 3 bases from V and 6 bases from J, with 9 bases between. The germline V gene has CDR1 MDHEN and CDR2 SYDVKM. CDR3 sequence: CASSLARAEQYF. CDR3 nucleotides: TGTGCCAGCAGTTTGGCTAGAGCCGAGCAGTACTTC.

The chain links TRBV29-1 to TRBJ1-2; 9 bases map to TRBD1. Germline values: CDR1 SQVTM, CDR2 ANQGSEA. The CDR3 is 15 residues long. The V and J ends lost 3 bases and 3 bases, in that order; junction bases with no gene match: 8. CDR3 loop: CSVDSQGATDYGYTF. The DNA of the CDR3 is TGCAGCGTTGATTCACAGGGGGCGACAGACTATGGCTACACCTTC. The entire variable domain, with the rest obtained from reference TRBV29-1 and TRBJ1-2, is as follows: SAVISQKPSRDICQRGTSLTIQCQVDSQVTMMFWYRQQPGQSLTLIATANQGSEATYESGFVIDKFPISRPNLTFSTLTVSNMSPEDSSIYLCSVDSQGATDYGYTFGSGTRLTVV.

Points on this clone: A read error may account for a junction end that differs from germline. The chain uses TRBV24-1 and TRBJ2-5, with TRBD1 matching 9 bases. The CDR3 consists of 15 residues. CDR1 and CDR2 (germline): KGHDR, SFDVKD. CDR3 nucleotide sequence: TGTGCCACCAGAGATTACAGGGGGCGCGGGGAGACCCAGTACTTC. Its translation: CATRDYRGRGETQYF.

This chain uses TRBV11-2 with TRBJ1-1, with 7 nucleotides matching TRBD1. Germline V gene data show CDR1 as SGHAT and CDR2 as FQNNGV. V dropped 5 bases and J dropped 5; count of bases not matched to a gene: 2. The CDR3 runs 12 residues. CDR3 nucleotide sequence: TGTGCCAGCAGCCCACAGGGGACTGAAGCTTTCTTT. Protein product: CASSPQGTEAFF. Full variable domain (remainder filled in from reference TRBV11-2 and TRBJ1-1): EAGVAQSPRYKIIEKRQSVAFWCNPISGHATLYWYQQILGQGPKLLIQFQNNGVVDDSQLPKDRFSAERLKGVDSTLKIQPAKLEDSAVYLCASSPQGTEAFFGQGTRLTVV.

V is TRBV6-5 and J is TRBJ2-3; D gene unclear. Per the germline V gene, CDR1 is MNHEY and CDR2 is SVGAGI. The CDR3 sequence is 15 residues long. Trimming took off 0 bases at V and 2 bases at J, with 9 bases between the two ends. Written as DNA, the CDR3 is TGTGCCAGCAGTTACTCGGCGCGGAACACAGATACGCAGTATTTT. Amino acids: CASSYSARNTDTQYF.

The chain carries TRBV15 and TRBJ2-7, with a weak D call TRBD1 (6 bases). Trimming shortened V by 5 bases and J by 4 bases, and 9 bases separated the two germline ends. Germline V gene sequence: CDR1 LNHNV, CDR2 YYDKDF (reference sequence). CDR3 length: 12 residues. CDR3 in amino acids: CATSAQGYEQYF. CDR3 bases: TGTGCCACCAGCGCACAGGGTTACGAGCAGTACTTC.